This T cell receptor (beta chain) was retrieved from a study of response to subunit inactivated influenza vaccine. About this clonotype itself: Its antigen is not known.

Study observations and caveats: Every seasonal influenza vaccination brings in few new T cells, the authors suggested.

One entry per CDR3 protein results from TCRdb running MiXCR on the RT-PCR reads. The data hold more than 700,000 distinct CDR3 sequences, with approximately 21% observed a single time. V lost 3 bases and J 3 bases, leaving 12 bases between the germline ends. Germline V CDR1 and CDR2: SGHTA, FQGNSA. The CDR3 spans 14 residues. This sequence joins TRBV7-2 and TRBJ2-7, with no clear D. This TCR came from a man in his fifties or sixties who received an inactivated influenza vaccine. The sequenced sample was PBMCs from blood, obtained about 5 days after vaccination. In DNA form, the CDR3 reads TGTGCCAGCAGCTTCAACAGAGGCAGCTACGAGCAGTACTTC. Translation: CASSFNRGSYEQYF.